This T cell receptor beta chain was found in a study of blood T cell repertoires in COVID-19. As for the study in general: Acute and convalescent COVID-19 specimens originated in the United States, Italy and Spain. Nucleic acid was either cDNA or gDNA, and it came from T cells, B-cell-depleted T cells, or PBMCs.

Germline trimming cut 4 bases from V and 5 bases from J; bases unmatched to any gene: 8. The CDR3 loop spans 15 amino acids. CDR1 and CDR2 from the germline V gene are SGDLS and YYNGEE. In the source study's methods: It was from reference gene primer amplification that nucleated cell counts were estimated. Libraries were prepared by immunoSEQ multiplex PCR; TCRdb keeps only in-frame clonotypes and omits some of them. V and J calls and clone size follow that table, whereas D and trimming were derived from the DNA. This sample yields roughly 70,000 clones, of which about four fifths are seen a single time; roughly a tenth belongs to the top ten.

The chain employs TRBV9 and TRBJ2-5, with 10 bases aligning to TRBD1. The clonotype comes from a human donor in a cohort sampled during active COVID-19. Sequencing used peripheral blood. The DNA for the CDR3 is TGTGCCAGCAGCCCAAGACAGGGGGCGCGCGAGACCCAGTACTTC. Protein: CASSPRQGARETQYF.